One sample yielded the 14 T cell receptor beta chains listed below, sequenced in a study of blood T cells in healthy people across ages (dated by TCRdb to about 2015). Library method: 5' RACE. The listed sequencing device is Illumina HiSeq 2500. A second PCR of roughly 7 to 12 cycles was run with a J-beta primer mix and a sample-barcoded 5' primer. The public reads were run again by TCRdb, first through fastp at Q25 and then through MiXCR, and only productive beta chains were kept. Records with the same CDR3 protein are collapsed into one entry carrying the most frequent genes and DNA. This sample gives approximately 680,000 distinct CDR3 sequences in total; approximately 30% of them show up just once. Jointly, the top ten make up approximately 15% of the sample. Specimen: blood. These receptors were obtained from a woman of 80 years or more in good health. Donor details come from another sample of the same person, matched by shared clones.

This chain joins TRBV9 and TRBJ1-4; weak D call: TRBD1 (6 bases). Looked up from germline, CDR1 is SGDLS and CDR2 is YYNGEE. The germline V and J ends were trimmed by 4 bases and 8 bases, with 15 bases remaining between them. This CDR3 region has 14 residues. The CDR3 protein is CASSPRRQEEKLFF. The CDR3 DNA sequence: TGTGCCAGCAGCCCCCGTAGACAGGAGGAAAAACTGTTTTTT.

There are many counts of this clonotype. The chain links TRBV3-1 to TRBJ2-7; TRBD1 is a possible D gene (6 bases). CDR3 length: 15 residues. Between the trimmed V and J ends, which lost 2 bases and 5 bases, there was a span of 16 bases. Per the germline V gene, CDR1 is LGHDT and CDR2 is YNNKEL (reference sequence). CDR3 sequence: CASSQWGQESNEQYF. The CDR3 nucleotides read TGTGCCAGCAGCCAATGGGGGCAGGAGTCCAACGAGCAGTACTTC.

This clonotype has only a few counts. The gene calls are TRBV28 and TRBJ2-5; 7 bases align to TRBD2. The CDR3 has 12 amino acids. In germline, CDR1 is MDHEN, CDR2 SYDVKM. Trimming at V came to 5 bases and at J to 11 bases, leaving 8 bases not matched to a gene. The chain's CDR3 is CASSRLAGEQYF. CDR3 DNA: TGTGCCAGCAGTCGACTAGCTGGGGAGCAGTACTTC. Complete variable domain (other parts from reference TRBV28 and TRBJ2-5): DVKVTQSSRYLVKRTGEKVFLECVQDMDHENMFWYRQDPGLGLRLIYFSYDVKMKEKGDIPEGYSVSREKKERFSLILESASTNQTSMYLCASSRLAGEQYFGPGTRLLVL.

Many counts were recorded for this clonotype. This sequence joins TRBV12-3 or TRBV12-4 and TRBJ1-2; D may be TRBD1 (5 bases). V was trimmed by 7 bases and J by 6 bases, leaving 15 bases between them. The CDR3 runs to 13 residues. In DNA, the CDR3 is TGTGCCAGCATCTGGGTCGGGGGGGATGGCTACACCTTC. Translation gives CASIWVGGDGYTF.

In nucleotides, the CDR3 is TGTGCCAGCAGTGAATTGATACTGGGGTACAATGAGCAGTTCTTC. Translated, it gives CASSELILGYNEQFF. The J gene is TRBJ2-1, the V gene TRBV7-3; no clear D gene. There are 15 residues in the CDR3. In germline, CDR1 is SGHTA, CDR2 FQGTGA. V was pared by 6 bases and J by 4 bases, with 16 bases between.

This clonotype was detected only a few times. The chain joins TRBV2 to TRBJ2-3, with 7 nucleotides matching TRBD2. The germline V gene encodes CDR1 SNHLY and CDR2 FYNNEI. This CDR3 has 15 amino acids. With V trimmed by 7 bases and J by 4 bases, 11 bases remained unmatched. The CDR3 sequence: CASNPRGTEADTQYF. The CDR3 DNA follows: TGTGCCAGCAACCCGCGGGGGACTGAGGCAGATACGCAGTATTTT.

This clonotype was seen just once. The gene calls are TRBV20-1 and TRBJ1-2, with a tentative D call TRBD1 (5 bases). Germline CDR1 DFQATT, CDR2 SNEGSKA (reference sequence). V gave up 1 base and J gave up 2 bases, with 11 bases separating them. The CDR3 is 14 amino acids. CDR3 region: CSARGGRENYGYTF. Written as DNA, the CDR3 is TGCAGTGCTAGAGGGGGCAGGGAGAACTATGGCTACACCTTC.

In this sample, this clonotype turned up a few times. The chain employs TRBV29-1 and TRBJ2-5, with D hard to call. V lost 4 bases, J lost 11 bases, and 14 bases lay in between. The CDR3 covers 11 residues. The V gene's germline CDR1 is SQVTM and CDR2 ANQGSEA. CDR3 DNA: TGCAGCGTTGGTCACCTCAATGAGCAGTACTTC. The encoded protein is CSVGHLNEQYF.

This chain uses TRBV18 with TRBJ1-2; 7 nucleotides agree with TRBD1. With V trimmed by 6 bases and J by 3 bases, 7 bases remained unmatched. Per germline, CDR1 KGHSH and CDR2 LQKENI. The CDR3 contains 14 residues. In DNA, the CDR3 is TGTGCCAGCTCTCTCCGGCAGGGGGACTATGGCTACACCTTC. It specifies CASSLRQGDYGYTF.

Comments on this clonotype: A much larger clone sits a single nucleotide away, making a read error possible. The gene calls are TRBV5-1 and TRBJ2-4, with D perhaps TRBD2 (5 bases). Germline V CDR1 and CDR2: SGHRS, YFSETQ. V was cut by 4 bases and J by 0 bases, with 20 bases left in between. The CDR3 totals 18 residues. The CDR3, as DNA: TGCGCCAGCAGCGTCGACGGGGAGAGTAGTAGAGCCAAAAACATTCAGTACTTC. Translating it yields CASSVDGESSRAKNIQYF.

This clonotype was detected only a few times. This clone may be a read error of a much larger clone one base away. CDR3 residues: CACSLGDRGWYEQYF. Here the CDR3 DNA reads TGTGCCTGCAGCTTGGGGGACAGAGGTTGGTACGAGCAGTACTTC. V gene TRBV5-6 combines with J gene TRBJ2-5; 7 bases match TRBD1. The DNA end lines up better with TRBJ2-7; the J call may be wrong. Germline CDR1 SGHDT, CDR2 YYEEEE. There are 15 residues in the CDR3.

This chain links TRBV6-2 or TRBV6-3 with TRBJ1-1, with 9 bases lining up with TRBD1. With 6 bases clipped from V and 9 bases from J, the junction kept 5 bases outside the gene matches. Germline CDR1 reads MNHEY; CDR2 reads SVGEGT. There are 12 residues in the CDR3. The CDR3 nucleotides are TGTGCCAGCAGGGTACAGGGGGCGAAAGCTTTCTTT. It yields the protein CASRVQGAKAFF.

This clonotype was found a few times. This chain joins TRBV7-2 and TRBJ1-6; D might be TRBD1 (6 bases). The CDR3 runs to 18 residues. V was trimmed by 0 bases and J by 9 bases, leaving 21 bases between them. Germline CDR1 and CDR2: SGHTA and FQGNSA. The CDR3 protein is CASSLAGEGDPVRSPLHF. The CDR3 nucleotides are TGTGCCAGCAGCTTAGCCGGGGAGGGGGACCCTGTACGTTCACCCCTCCACTTT.

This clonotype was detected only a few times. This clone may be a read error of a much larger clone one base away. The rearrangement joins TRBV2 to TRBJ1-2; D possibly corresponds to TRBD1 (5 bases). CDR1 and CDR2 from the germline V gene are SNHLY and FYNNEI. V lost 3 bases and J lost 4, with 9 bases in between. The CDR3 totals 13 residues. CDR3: CASSETVIYGYTF. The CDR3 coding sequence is TGTGCCAGCAGTGAGACAGTGATCTATGGCTACACCTTC.